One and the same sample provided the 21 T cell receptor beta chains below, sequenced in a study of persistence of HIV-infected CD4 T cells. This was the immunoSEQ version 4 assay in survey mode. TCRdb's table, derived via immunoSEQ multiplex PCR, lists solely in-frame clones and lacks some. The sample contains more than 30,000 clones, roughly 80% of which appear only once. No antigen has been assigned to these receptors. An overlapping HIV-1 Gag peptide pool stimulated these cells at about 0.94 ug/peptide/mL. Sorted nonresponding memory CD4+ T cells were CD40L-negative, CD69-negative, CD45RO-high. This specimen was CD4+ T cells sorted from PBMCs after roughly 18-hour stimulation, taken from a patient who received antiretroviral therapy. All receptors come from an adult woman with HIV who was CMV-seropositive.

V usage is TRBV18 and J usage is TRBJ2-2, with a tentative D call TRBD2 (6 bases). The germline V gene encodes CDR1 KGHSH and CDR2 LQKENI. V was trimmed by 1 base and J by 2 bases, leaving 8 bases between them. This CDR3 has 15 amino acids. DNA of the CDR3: TGTGCCAGCTCACCACTAGCGGAAAACACCGGGGAGCTGTTTTTT. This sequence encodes CASSPLAENTGELFF.

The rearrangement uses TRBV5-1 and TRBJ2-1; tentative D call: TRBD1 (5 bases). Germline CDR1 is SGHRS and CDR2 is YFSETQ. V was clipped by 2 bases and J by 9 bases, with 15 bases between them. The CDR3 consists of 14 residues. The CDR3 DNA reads TGCGCCAGCAGCTTCACTGAGTCCCAGGGTGAGCAGTTCTTC. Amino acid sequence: CASSFTESQGEQFF. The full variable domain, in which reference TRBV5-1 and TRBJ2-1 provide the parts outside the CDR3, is KAGVTQTPRYLIKTRGQQVTLSCSPISGHRSVSWYQQTPGQGLQFLFEYFSETQRNKGNFPGRFSGRQFSNSRSEMNVSTLELGDSALYLCASSFTESQGEQFFGPGTRLTVL.

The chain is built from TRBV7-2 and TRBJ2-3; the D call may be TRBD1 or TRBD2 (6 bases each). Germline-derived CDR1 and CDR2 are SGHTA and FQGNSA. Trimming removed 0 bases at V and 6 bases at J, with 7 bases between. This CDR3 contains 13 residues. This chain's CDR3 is CASSLAGGDTQYF. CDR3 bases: TGTGCCAGCAGCTTAGCAGGGGGGGATACGCAGTATTTT.

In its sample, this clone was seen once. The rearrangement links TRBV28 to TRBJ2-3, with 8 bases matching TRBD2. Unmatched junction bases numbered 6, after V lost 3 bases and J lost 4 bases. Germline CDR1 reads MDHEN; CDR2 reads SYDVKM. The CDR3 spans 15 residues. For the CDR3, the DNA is TGTGCCAGCAGTTTCGGGGGGGTTCGAGCAGATACGCAGTATTTT. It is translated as CASSFGGVRADTQYF.

CDR3 sequence reads: CASSFPGGARDNEQFF. CDR3 nucleotides: TGTGCCAGCAGCTTCCCCGGTGGAGCCCGGGATAATGAGCAGTTCTTC. The chain uses TRBV7-2 and TRBJ2-1; weak D call: TRBD2 (5 bases). V lost 3 bases, J lost 7 bases, and 19 bases lay in between. The CDR3 is 16 residues long. Looked up from germline, CDR1 is SGHTA and CDR2 is FQGNSA.

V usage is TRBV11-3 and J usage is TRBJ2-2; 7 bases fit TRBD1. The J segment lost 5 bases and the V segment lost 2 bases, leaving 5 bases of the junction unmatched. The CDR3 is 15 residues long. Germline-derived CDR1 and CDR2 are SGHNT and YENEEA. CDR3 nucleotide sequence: TGTGCCAGCAGCTTAATGACAGGGTTTACCGGGGAGCTGTTTTTT. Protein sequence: CASSLMTGFTGELFF.

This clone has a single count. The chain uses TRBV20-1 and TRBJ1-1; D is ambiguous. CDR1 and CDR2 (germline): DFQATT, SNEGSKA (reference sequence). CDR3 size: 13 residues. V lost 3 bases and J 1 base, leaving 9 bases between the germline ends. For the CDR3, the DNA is TGCAGTGCTAGTTCTACCGGGAACACTGAAGCTTTCTTT. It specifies CSASSTGNTEAFF.

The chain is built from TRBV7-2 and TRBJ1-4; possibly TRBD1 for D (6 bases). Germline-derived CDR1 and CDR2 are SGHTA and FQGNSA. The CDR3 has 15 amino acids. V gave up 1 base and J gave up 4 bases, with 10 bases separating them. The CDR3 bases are TGTGCCAGCAGCTTAGAAGGGGGAAATAATGAAAAACTGTTTTTT. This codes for CASSLEGGNNEKLFF.

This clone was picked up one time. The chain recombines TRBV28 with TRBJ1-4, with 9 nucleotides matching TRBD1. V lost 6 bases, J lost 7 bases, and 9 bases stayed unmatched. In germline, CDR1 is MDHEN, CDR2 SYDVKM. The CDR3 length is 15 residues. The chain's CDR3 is CASSTTGGLGEKLFF. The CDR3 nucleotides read TGTGCCAGCAGCACTACAGGGGGCTTAGGTGAAAAACTGTTTTTT.

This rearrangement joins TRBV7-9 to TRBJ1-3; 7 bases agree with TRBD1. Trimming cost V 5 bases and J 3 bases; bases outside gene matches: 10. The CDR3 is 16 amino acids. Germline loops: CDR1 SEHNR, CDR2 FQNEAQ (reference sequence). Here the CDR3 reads CASSQQGISVGNTIYF. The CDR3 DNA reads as TGTGCCAGCAGCCAACAGGGGATTAGTGTTGGAAACACCATATATTTT.

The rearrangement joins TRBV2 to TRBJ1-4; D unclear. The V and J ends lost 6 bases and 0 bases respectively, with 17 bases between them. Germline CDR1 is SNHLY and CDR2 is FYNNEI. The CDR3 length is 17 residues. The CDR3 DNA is TGTGCCAGCAGCGCCCGCCGGGGATGGGCAACTAATGAAAAACTGTTTTTT. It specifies CASSARRGWATNEKLFF.

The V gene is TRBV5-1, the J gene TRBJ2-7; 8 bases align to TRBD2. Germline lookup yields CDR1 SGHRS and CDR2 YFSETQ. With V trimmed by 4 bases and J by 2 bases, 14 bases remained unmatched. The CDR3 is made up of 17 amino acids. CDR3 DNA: TGCGCCAGCAGCCAGCGCCCCTTGACGGGAGGGACCTACGAGCAGTACTTC. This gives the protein CASSQRPLTGGTYEQYF.

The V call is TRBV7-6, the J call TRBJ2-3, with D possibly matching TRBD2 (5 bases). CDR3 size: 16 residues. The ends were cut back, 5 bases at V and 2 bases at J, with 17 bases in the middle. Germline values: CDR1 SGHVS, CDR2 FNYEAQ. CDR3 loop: CASSPAQTGYTDTQYF. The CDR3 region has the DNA TGTGCCAGCAGCCCCGCTCAAACGGGATACACAGATACGCAGTATTTT.

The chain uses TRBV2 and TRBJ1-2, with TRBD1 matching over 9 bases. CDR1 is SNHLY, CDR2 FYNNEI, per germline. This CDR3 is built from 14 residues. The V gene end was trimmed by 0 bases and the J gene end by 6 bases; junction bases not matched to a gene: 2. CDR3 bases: TGTGCCAGCAGTGAAGCCTGGACAGGGGATGGCTACACCTTC. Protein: CASSEAWTGDGYTF.

The CDR3 reads CASSQGDRGFISGNTIYF. The CDR3 nucleotides read TGTGCCAGCAGCCAAGGGGACAGGGGTTTTATCTCTGGAAACACCATATATTTT. This rearrangement joins TRBV5-6 to TRBJ1-3, with 10 bases fitting TRBD1. With V trimmed by 4 bases and J by 0 bases, 10 bases remained unmatched. Germline assignment: CDR1 SGHDT and CDR2 YYEEEE. This CDR3 contains 18 residues.

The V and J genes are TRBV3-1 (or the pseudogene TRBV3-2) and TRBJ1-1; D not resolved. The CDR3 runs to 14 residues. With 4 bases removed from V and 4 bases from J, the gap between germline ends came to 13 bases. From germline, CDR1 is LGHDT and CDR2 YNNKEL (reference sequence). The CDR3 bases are TGTGCCAGCAGCCCTAAGGCCAGTCCCACTGAAGCTTTCTTT. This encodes CASSPKASPTEAFF.

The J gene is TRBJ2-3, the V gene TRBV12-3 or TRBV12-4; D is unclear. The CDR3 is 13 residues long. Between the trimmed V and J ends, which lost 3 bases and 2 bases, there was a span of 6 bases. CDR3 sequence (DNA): TGTGCCAGCAGTTTTATTAACACAGATACGCAGTATTTT. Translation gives CASSFINTDTQYF.

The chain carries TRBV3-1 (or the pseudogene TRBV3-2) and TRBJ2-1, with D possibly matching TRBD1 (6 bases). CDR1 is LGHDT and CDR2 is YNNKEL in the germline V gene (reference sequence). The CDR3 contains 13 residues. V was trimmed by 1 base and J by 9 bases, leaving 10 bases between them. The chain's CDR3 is CASSQARGGEQFF. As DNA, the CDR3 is TGTGCCAGCAGCCAAGCCAGGGGTGGTGAGCAGTTCTTC.

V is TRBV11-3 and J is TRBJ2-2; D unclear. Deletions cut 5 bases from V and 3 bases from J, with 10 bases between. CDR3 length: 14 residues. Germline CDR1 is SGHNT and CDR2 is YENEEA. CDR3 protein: CASSPYSDTGELFF. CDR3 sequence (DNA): TGTGCCAGCAGCCCCTACAGTGACACCGGGGAGCTGTTTTTT. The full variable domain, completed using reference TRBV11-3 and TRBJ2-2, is EAGVVQSPRYKIIEKKQPVAFWCNPISGHNTLYWYLQNLGQGPELLIRYENEEAVDDSQLPKDRFSAERLKGVDSTLKIQPAELGDSAVYLCASSPYSDTGELFFGEGSRLTVL.

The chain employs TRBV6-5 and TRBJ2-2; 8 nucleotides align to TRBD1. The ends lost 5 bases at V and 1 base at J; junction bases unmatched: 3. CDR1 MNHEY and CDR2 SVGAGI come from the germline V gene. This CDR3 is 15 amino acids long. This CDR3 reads CASSKGTGNTGELFF. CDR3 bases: TGTGCCAGCAGTAAGGGGACAGGGAACACCGGGGAGCTGTTTTTT.

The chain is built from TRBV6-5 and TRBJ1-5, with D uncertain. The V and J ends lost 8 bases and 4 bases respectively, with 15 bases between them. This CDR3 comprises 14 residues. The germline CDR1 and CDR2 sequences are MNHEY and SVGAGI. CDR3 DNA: TGTGCCAGCCGGACGGGAAACGGGAATCAGCCCCAGCATTTT. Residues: CASRTGNGNQPQHF.